This paragraph reports one T cell receptor beta chain. This sample stems from a study of blood T cell repertoires in COVID-19. Assay used: immunoSEQ multiplex PCR; TCRdb lists only in-frame clones, some missing. Here the sample spans 200,000 or so clones, around 89% being singletons. Participants were aged about 18 to 89 years, lived in around 22 US areas, and enrolled virtually. The CDR3 extends over 16 amino acids. Germline V CDR1 and CDR2: SGHTA, FQGNSA. The junction had 1 base not matched to a gene; V was cut back by 0 bases and J by 1 base. The receptor was derived from a woman aged 18-29 years who had recovered from COVID-19. The V call is TRBV7-2, the J call TRBJ2-3; the match to TRBD2 covers 10 bases. The specimen was PBMCs or T cells enriched from blood (not recorded which). The CDR3 nucleotides are TGTGCCAGCAGCTTAGCCCTAGCGGGGGGCACAGATACGCAGTATTTT. Its protein is CASSLALAGGTDTQYF.